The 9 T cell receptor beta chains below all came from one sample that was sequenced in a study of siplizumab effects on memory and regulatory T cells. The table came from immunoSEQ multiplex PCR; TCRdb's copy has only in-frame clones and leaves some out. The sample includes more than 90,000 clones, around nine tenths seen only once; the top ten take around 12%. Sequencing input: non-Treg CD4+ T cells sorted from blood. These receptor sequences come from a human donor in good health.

The CDR3 DNA sequence: TGTGCCACCAGCAGTCGGGGGCGGGAGCAGTACTTC. Translating it yields CATSSRGREQYF. The rearrangement links TRBV15 to TRBJ2-7, with D perhaps being TRBD1 or TRBD2 (6 bases each). This CDR3 spans 12 amino acids. Germline V gene sequence: CDR1 LNHNV, CDR2 YYDKDF (reference sequence). V shed 3 bases and J shed 7 bases, with 10 bases lying between them.

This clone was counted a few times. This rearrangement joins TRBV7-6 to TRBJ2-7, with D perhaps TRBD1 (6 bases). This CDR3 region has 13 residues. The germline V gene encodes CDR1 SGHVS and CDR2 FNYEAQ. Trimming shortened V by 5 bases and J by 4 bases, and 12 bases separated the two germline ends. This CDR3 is CASSQGTLYEQYF. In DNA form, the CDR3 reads TGTGCCAGCAGCCAAGGGACACTTTACGAGCAGTACTTC.

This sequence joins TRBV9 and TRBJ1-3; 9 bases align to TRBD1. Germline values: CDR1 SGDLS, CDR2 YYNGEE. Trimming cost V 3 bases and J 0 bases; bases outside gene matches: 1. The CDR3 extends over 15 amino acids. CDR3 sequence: CASSEDRGSGNTIYF. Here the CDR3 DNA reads TGTGCCAGCAGCGAGGACAGGGGCTCTGGAAACACCATATATTTT. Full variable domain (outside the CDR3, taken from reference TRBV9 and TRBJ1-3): DSGVTQTPKHLITATGQRVTLRCSPRSGDLSVYWYQQSLDQGLQFLIQYYNGEERAKGNILERFSAQQFPDLHSELNLSSLELGDSALYFCASSEDRGSGNTIYFGEGSWLTVV.

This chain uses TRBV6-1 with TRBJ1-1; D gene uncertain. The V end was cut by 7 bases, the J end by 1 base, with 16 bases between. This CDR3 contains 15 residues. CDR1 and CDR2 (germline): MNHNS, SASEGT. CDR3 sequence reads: CASKPPGPQNTEAFF. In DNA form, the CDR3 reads TGTGCCAGCAAGCCCCCCGGACCGCAGAACACTGAAGCTTTCTTT.

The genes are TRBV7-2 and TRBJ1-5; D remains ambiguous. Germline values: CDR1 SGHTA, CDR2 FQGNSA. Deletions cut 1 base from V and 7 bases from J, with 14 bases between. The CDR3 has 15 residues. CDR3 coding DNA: TGTGCCAGCAGCTTAGTACTGCGGCAGTCACAGCCCCAGCATTTT. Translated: CASSLVLRQSQPQHF.

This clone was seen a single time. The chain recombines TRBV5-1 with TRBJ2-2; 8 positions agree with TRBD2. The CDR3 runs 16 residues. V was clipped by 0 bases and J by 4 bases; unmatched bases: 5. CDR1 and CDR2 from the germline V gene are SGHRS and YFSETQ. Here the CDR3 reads CASSLVGTSRTGELFF. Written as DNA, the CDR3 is TGCGCCAGCAGCTTGGTTGGGACTAGTCGCACCGGGGAGCTGTTTTTT.

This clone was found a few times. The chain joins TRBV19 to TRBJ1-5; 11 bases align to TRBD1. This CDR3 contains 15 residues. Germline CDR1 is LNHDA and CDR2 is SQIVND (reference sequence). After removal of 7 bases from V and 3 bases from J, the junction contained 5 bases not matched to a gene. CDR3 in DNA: TGTGCCAGTACCCGGACAGGGGGCCTCAATCAGCCCCAGCATTTT. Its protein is CASTRTGGLNQPQHF.

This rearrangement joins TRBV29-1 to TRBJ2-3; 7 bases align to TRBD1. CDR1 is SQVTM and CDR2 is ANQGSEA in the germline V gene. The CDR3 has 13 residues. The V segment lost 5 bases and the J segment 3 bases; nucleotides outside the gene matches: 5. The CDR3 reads CSVRQGGTDTQYF. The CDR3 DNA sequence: TGCAGCGTTCGACAGGGCGGGACAGATACGCAGTATTTT.

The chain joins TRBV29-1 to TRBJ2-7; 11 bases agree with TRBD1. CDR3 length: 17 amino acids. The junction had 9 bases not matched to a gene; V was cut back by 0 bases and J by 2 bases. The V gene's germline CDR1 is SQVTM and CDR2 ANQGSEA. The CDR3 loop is CSVEEPGQGENAYEQYF. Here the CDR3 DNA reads TGCAGCGTTGAAGAACCGGGACAGGGGGAAAACGCCTACGAGCAGTACTTC.